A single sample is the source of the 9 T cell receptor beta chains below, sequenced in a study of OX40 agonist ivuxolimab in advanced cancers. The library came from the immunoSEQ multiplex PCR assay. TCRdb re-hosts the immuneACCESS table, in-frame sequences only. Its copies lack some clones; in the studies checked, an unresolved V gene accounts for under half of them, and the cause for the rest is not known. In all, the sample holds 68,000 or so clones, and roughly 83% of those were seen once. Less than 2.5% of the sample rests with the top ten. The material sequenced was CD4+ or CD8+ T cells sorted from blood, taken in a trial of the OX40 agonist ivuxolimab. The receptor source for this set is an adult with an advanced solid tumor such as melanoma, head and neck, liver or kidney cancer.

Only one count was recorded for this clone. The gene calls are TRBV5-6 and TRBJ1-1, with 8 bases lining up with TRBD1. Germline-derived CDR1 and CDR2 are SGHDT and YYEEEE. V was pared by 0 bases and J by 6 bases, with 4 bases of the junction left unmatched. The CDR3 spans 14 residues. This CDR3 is CASSLVQGASEAFF. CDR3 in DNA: TGTGCCAGCAGCTTGGTGCAGGGGGCTTCTGAAGCTTTCTTT.

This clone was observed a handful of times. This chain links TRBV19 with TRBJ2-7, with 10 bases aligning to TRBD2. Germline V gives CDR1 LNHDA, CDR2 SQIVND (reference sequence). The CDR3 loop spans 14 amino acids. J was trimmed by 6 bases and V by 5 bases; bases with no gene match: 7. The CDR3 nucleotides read TGTGCCAGTAGTCCACTCGGACTAGCGGCCGAGCAGTACTTC. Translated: CASSPLGLAAEQYF. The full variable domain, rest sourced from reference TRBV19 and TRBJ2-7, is DGGITQSPKYLFRKEGQNVTLSCEQNLNHDAMYWYRQDPGQGLRLIYYSQIVNDFQKGDIAEGYSVSREKKESFPLTVTSAQKNPTAFYLCASSPLGLAAEQYFGPGTRLTVT.

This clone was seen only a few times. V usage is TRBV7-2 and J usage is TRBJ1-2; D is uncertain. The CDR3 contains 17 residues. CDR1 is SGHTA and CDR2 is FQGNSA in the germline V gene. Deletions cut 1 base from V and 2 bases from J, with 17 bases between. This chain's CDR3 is CASSLVSWGRENYGYTF. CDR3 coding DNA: TGTGCCAGCAGCTTAGTTAGTTGGGGTCGGGAGAACTATGGCTACACCTTC.

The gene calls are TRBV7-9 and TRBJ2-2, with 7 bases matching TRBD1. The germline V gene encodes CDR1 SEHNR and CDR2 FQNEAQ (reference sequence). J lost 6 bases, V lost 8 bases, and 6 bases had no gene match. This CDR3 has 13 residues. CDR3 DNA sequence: TGTGCCAGCCGGACAGGTGGCGCCGGGGAGCTGTTTTTT. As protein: CASRTGGAGELFF.

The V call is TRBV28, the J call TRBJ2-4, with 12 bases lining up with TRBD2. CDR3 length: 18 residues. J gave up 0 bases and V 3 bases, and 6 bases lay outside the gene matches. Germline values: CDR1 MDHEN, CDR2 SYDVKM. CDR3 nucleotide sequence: TGTGCCAGCAGTTTGAGGCTAGCGGGGGGGCCAGCCAAAAACATTCAGTACTTC. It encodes CASSLRLAGGPAKNIQYF. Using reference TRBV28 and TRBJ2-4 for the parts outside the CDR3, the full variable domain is DVKVTQSSRYLVKRTGEKVFLECVQDMDHENMFWYRQDPGLGLRLIYFSYDVKMKEKGDIPEGYSVSREKKERFSLILESASTNQTSMYLCASSLRLAGGPAKNIQYFGAGTRLSVL.

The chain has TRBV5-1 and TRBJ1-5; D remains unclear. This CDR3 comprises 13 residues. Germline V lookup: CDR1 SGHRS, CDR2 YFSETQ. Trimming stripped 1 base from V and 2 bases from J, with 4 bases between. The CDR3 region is CASSLSGNQPQHF. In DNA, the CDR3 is TGCGCCAGCAGCTTGTCGGGCAATCAGCCCCAGCATTTT.

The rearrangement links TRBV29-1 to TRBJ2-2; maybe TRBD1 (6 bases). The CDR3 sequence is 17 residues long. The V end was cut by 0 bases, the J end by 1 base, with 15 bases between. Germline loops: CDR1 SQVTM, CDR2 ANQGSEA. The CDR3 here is CSVEDRLRQENTGELFF. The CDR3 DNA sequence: TGCAGCGTTGAAGATCGACTCCGACAGGAGAACACCGGGGAGCTGTTTTTT.

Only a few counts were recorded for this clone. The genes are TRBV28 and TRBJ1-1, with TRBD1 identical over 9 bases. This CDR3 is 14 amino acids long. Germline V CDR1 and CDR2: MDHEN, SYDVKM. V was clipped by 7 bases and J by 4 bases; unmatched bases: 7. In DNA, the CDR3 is TGTGCCAGCAAATTAACAGGGGGCGTCACTGAAGCTTTCTTT. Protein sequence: CASKLTGGVTEAFF.

DNA of the CDR3: TGTGCCAGCAGCTGGGACAGGGAAGTCAATGAGCAGTTCTTC. Encoded protein: CASSWDREVNEQFF. This chain uses TRBV7-8 with TRBJ2-1; 9 bases are shared with TRBD1. The CDR3 contains 14 residues. J was trimmed by 6 bases and V by 4 bases; bases with no gene match: 4. CDR1 is SGHVS, CDR2 FQNEAQ, per germline.